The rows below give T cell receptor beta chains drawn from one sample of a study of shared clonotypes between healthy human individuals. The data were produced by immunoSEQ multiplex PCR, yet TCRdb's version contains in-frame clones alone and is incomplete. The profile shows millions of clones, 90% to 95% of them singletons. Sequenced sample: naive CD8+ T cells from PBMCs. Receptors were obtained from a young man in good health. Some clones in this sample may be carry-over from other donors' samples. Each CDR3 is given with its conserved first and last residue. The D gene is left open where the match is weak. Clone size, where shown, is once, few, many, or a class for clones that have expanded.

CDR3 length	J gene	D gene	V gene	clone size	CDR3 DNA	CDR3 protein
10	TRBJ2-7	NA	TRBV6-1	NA	TGTGCCAGCAGATCATACGAGCAGTACTTC	CASRSYEQYF
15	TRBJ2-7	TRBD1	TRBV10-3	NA	TGTGCCATCAGTGCCGGGACAGGGGGCATTTACGAGCAGTACTTC	CAISAGTGGIYEQYF
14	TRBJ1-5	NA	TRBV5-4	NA	TGTGCCAGCAGCTTAATGGGAAGCAATCAGCCCCAGCATTTT	CASSLMGSNQPQHF
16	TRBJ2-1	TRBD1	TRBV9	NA	TGTGCCAGCAGCGTAGAAGGACAGGGGGCGGGGAATGAGCAGTTCTTC	CASSVEGQGAGNEQFF
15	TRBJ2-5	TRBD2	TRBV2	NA	TGTGCCAGCAGTGAGGAGGCGGGAGCGGGAGAGACCCAGTACTTC	CASSEEAGAGETQYF
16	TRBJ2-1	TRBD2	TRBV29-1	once	TGCAGCGTTGAAGAAAGCGTGGTGTCACTAGCGAATGAGCAGTTCTTC	CSVEESVVSLANEQFF
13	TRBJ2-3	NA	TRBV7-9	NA	TGTGCCAGCAGCTTAGTGGCGGGGGATACGCAGTATTTT	CASSLVAGDTQYF
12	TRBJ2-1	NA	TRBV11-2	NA	TGTGCCAGCAGCTTAGTGTGGAATGAGCAGTTCTTC	CASSLVWNEQFF
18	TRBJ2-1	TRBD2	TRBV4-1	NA	TGCGCCAGCAGCCAAGTCCAACAACTAGCGGGAGAGTTCGGTGAGCAGTTCTTC	CASSQVQQLAGEFGEQFF
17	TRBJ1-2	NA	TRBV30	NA	TGTGCCTGGAGGCTCAACCAGGGAATCGGTGCCGGCTATGGCTACACCTTC	CAWRLNQGIGAGYGYTF
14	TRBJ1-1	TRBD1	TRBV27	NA	TGTGCCAGCAGTAACACAGGGGGCTTGACTGAAGCTTTCTTT	CASSNTGGLTEAFF
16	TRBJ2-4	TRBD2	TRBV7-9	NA	TGTGCCAGCAGCTTAGGGGTAGCGGGAGTTTCGAACATTCAGTACTTC	CASSLGVAGVSNIQYF
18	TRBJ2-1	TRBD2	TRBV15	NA	TGTGCCACCAGCAACCCCTCAGCGGGAGTGAGTTCGTACAATGAGCAGTTCTTC	CATSNPSAGVSSYNEQFF
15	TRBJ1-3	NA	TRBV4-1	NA	TGCGCCAGCAGCCTAGACAGTTTCTCTGGAAACACCATATATTTT	CASSLDSFSGNTIYF
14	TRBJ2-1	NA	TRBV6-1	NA	TGTGCCAGCAGTGAAGTAGGCCCTTACAATGAGCAGTTCTTC	CASSEVGPYNEQFF
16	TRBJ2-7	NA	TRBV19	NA	TGTGCCAGTAGTTTTCGACTAGGTCGCGTAACCTACGAGCAGTACTTC	CASSFRLGRVTYEQYF
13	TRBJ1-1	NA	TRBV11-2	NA	TGTGCCAGCAGCTTTGGTGCGAACACTGAAGCTTTCTTT	CASSFGANTEAFF
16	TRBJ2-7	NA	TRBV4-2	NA	TGTGCCAGCAGCCAGATTAGCGGACTGCTCACCTACGAGCAGTACTTC	CASSQISGLLTYEQYF
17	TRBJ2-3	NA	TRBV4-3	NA	TGCGCCAGCAGCCAAGGATGGCTAGGGCTTGGCACAGATACGCAGTATTTT	CASSQGWLGLGTDTQYF